The T cell receptor (beta chain) under discussion was sequenced for a study of cytomegalovirus exposure and HLA in healthy donors. Study information: Per a later analysis, the 666 first-cohort and approximately 120 validation repertoires shared one platform. The study's findings and limits: Approximately 160 TCR beta chains were listed as cytomegalovirus-associated. The tendency of first-cohort TCR clusters to co-occur in the roughly 110 validation repertoires was the finding of a later analysis.

The CDR3 consists of 12 residues. With 5 bases removed from V and 5 bases from J, the gap between germline ends came to 9 bases. Germline CDR1 reads SGHRS; CDR2 reads YFSETQ. About this clone: Its cognate antigen is unknown.

Sequencing used immunoSEQ multiplex PCR; TCRdb keeps in-frame clones, though not all of them. Here the sample spans fewer than 130,000 clones, about 92% being singletons. The rearrangement links TRBV5-1 to TRBJ2-3; D is possibly TRBD2 (6 bases). The specimen was PBMCs. This TCR came from a woman under 30 in good health and CMV-seronegative. Here the CDR3 reads CASRLGGDTQYF. The CDR3 DNA sequence: TGCGCCAGCAGACTGGGGGGAGATACGCAGTATTTT.